The T cell receptor (beta chain) described here comes from a study of a mutant IDH1 vaccine in newly diagnosed glioma. As for the study in general: Treated patients comprised 62.5% males and around 38% females, mean age roughly 44 years. Previous treatment comprised radiotherapy, temozolomide, or both, mostly both. The study's findings and limits: Pseudoprogression apparently tracked independently of changes in top peripheral T cell clonotypes.

The CDR3 has 14 residues. Losses at the gene ends were 5 bases for V and 7 bases for J; bases not matched to a gene: 9. Germline V gives CDR1 GTSNPN, CDR2 SVGIG (reference sequence). Regarding this clone: Its antigen is currently unknown.

Time point reported: baseline, week 1 (first vaccination visit). Treatment of the sample: pre-vaccination baseline after standard-of-care therapy. Donor diagnoses consisted of new WHO grade 3 or 4 IDH1-mutant, ATRX-lost astrocytomas. Clones were read by immunoSEQ multiplex PCR, and TCRdb kept only the in-frame ones, dropping some. The table lists 68,000 or so clones, about four fifths of them singletons. The chain couples TRBV30 to TRBJ2-1, with TRBD1 matching 9 bases. The TCR originated in a man over 45 with glioma. Sequenced here: PBMCs, sampled from a glioma patient treated with radiotherapy, temozolomide or both. CDR3 sequence reads: CAWRPRTGDNEQFF. CDR3 nucleotide sequence: TGTGCCTGGCGCCCGAGGACAGGGGATAATGAGCAGTTCTTC.